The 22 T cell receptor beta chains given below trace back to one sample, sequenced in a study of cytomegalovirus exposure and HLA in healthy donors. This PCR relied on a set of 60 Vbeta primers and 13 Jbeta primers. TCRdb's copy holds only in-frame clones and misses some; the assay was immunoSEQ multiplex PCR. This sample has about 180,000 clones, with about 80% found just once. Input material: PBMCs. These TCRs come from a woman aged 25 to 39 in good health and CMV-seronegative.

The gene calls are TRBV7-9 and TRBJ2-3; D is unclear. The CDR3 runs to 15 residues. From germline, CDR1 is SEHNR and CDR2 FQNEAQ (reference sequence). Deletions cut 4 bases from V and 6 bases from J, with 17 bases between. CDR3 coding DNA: TGTGCCAGCAGCTCCTTAGCAAATCCTGGGGATACGCAGTATTTT. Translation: CASSSLANPGDTQYF.

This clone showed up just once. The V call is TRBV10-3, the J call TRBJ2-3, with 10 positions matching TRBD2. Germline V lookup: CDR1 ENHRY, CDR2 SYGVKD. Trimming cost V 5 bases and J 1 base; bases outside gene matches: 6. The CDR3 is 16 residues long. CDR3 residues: CAISSSTSGRTDTQYF. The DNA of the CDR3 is TGTGCCATCAGTTCCTCGACTAGCGGGCGCACAGATACGCAGTATTTT.

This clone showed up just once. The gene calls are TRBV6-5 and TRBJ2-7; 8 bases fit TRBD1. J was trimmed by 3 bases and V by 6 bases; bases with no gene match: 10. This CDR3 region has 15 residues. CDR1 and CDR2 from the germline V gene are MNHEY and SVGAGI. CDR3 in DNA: TGTGCCAGCAGCCGTTCCGGACAGGGAGGCTACGAGCAGTACTTC. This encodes CASSRSGQGGYEQYF.

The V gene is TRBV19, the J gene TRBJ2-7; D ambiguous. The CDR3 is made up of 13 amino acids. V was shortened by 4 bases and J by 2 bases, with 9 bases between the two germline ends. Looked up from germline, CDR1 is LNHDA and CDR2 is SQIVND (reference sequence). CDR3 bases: TGTGCCAGTAGTACGGAGCCCGCCTACGAGCAGTACTTC. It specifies CASSTEPAYEQYF.

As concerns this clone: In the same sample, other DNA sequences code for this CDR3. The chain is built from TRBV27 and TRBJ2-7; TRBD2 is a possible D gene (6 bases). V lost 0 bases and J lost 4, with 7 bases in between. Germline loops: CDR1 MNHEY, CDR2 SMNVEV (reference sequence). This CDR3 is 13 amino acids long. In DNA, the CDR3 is TGTGCCAGCAGTTTATCGGGGGGATACGAGCAGTACTTC. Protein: CASSLSGGYEQYF.

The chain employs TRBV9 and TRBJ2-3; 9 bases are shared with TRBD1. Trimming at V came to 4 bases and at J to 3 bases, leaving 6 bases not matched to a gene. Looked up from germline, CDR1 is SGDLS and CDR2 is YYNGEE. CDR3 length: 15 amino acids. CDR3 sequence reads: CASSSRTGATDTQYF. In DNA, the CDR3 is TGTGCCAGCAGCTCCCGGACAGGGGCAACAGATACGCAGTATTTT.

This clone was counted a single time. CDR3 in DNA: TGTGCCAGCAGCGAAGGCCCTAGCGGGAGTAGCACAGATACGCAGTATTTT. As protein: CASSEGPSGSSTDTQYF. The rearrangement joins TRBV9 to TRBJ2-3, with 10 nucleotides matching TRBD2. The V and J ends lost 3 bases and 0 bases, in that order; junction bases with no gene match: 7. CDR3 length equals 17 residues. The germline CDR1 and CDR2 sequences are SGDLS and YYNGEE.

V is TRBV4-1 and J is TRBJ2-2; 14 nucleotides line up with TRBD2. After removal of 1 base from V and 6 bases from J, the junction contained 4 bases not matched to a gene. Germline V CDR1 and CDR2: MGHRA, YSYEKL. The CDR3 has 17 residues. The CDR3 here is CASSQAGLAGVSGELFF. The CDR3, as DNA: TGCGCCAGCAGCCAAGCGGGACTAGCGGGAGTATCCGGGGAGCTGTTTTTT.

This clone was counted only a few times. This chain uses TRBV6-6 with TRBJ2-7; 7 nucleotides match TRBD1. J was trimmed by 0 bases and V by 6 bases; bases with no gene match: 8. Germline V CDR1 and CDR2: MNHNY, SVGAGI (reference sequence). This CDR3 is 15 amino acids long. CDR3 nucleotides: TGTGCCAGCAGCGATATGACAGGGATCTCCTACGAGCAGTACTTC. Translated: CASSDMTGISYEQYF.

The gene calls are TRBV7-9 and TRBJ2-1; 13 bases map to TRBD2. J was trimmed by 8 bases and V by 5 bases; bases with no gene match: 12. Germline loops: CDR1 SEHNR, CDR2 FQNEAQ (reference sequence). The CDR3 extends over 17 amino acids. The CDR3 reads CASSGGRGTSGTYEQFF. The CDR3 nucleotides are TGTGCCAGCAGCGGGGGTCGCGGGACTAGCGGGACCTATGAGCAGTTCTTC.

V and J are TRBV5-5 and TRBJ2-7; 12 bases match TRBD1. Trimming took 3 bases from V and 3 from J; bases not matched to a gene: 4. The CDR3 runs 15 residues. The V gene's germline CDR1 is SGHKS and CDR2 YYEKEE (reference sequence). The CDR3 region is CASSWGTGGFYEQYF. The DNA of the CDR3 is TGTGCCAGCAGCTGGGGGACAGGGGGCTTCTACGAGCAGTACTTC.

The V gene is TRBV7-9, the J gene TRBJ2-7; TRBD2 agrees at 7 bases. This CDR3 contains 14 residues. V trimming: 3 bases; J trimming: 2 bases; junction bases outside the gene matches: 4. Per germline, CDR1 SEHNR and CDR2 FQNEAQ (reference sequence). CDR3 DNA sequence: TGTGCCAGCAGCTTTGGGAGGGCAACCTACGAGCAGTACTTC. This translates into CASSFGRATYEQYF.

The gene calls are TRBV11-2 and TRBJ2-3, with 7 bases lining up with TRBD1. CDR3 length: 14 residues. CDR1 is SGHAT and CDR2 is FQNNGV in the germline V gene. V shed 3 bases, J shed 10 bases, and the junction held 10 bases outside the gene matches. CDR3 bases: TGTGCCAGCAGCTTGACAGGGCCGTTGAGCCCGCAGTATTTT. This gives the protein CASSLTGPLSPQYF.

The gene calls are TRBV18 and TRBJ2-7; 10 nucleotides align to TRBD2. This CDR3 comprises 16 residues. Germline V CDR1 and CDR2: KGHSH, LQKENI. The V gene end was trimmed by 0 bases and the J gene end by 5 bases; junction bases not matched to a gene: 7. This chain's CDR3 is CASSPPGLAGVNEQYF. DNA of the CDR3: TGTGCCAGCTCACCACCCGGTCTAGCGGGAGTAAACGAGCAGTACTTC.

CDR3 sequence (DNA): TGTGCCAGCAGTGAGGGTGTGAACACTGAAGCTTTCTTT. Residues: CASSEGVNTEAFF. This chain connects TRBV28 to TRBJ1-1; no clear D gene. Trimming removed 5 bases from V and 0 bases from J, with 7 bases in between. The CDR3 has 13 amino acids. The germline gives CDR1 MDHEN, CDR2 SYDVKM.

As DNA, the CDR3 is TGTGCCAGCAGCGTAGGCGCGGGGGGTTCCCTTCTTAGTTACGAGCAGTACTTC. Amino acid sequence: CASSVGAGGSLLSYEQYF. This chain connects TRBV9 to TRBJ2-7, with 8 positions matching TRBD2. V was pared by 0 bases and J by 4 bases, with 15 bases of the junction left unmatched. This CDR3 is built from 18 residues. Germline CDR1 reads SGDLS; CDR2 reads YYNGEE.

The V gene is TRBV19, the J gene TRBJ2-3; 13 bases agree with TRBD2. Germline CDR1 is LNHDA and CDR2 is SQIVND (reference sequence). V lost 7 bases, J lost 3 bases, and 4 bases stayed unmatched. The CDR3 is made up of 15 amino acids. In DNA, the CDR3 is TGTGCCAGTACCCGACTAGCGGGAGGAACAGATACGCAGTATTTT. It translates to CASTRLAGGTDTQYF.

The CDR3 region is CATLPGQSNHEQYF. CDR3 DNA: TGTGCCACCTTACCGGGACAGTCGAACCACGAGCAGTACTTC. The chain combines TRBV2 with TRBJ2-7; 7 bases agree with TRBD1. The CDR3 is made up of 14 amino acids. V trimming: 10 bases; J trimming: 5 bases; junction bases outside the gene matches: 14. Germline CDR1 is SNHLY and CDR2 is FYNNEI.

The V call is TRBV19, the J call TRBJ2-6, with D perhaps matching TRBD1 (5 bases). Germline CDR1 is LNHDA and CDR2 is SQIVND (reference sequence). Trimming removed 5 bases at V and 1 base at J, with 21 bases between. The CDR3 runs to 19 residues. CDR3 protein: CASSAQDKFHLSGANVLTF. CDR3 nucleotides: TGTGCCAGTAGTGCGCAGGACAAGTTTCACCTTTCTGGGGCCAACGTCCTGACTTTC. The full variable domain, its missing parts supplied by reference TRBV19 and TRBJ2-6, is DGGITQSPKYLFRKEGQNVTLSCEQNLNHDAMYWYRQDPGQGLRLIYYSQIVNDFQKGDIAEGYSVSREKKESFPLTVTSAQKNPTAFYLCASSAQDKFHLSGANVLTFGAGSRLTVL.

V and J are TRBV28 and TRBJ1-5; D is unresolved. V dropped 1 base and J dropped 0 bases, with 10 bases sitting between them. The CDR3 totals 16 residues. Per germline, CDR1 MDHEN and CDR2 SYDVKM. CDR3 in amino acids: CASSLLEPRSNQPQHF. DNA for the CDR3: TGTGCCAGCAGTTTATTGGAGCCTCGTAGCAATCAGCCCCAGCATTTT.

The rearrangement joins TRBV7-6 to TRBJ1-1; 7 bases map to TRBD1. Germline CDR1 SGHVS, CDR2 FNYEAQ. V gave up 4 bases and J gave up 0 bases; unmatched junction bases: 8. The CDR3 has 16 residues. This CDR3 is CASSSRGTAMNTEAFF. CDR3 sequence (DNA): TGTGCCAGCAGCTCCCGCGGGACAGCGATGAACACTGAAGCTTTCTTT.

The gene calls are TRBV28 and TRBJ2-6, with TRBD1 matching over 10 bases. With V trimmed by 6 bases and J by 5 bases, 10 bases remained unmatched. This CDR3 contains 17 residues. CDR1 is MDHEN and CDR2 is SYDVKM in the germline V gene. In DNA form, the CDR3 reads TGTGCCAGCAGGTTCGACAGGGGGCGAAGTAGGGCCAACGTCCTGACTTTC. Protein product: CASRFDRGRSRANVLTF.